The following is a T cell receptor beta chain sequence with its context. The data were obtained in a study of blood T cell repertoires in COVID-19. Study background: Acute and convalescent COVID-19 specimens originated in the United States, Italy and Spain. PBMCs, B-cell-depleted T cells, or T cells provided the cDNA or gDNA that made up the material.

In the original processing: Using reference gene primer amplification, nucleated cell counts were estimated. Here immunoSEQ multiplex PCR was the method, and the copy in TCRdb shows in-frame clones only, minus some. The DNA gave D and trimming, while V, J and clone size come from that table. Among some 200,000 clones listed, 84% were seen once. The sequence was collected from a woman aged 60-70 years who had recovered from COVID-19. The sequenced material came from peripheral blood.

The CDR3 DNA follows: TGTGCCAGCAGCCAGGGGCCCCACGGCGGCACTGAAGCTTTCTTT. Protein sequence: CASSQGPHGGTEAFF. The chain has TRBV3-1 (or the pseudogene TRBV3-2) and TRBJ1-1; tentative D call: TRBD1 (5 bases). This CDR3 has 15 amino acids. CDR1 and CDR2 (germline): LGHDT, YNNKEL (reference sequence). Trimming pared 3 bases from V and 4 bases from J, leaving 15 bases between.